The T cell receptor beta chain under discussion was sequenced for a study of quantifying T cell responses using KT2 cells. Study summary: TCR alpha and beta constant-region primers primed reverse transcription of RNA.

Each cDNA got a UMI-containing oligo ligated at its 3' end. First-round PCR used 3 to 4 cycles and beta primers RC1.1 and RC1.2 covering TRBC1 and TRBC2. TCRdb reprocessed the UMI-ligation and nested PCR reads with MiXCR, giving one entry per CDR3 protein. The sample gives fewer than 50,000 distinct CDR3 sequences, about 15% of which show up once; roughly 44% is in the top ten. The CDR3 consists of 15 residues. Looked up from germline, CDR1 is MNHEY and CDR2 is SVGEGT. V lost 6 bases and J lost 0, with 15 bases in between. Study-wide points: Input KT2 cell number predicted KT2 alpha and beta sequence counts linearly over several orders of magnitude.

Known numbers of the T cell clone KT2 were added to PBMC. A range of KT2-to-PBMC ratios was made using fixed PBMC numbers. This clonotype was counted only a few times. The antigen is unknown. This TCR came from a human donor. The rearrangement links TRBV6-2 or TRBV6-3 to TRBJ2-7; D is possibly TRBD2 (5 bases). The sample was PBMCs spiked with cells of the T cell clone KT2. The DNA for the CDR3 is TGTGCCAGCAGCCCAGGACTGAGCGGCTCCTACGAGCAGTACTTC. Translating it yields CASSPGLSGSYEQYF.